This TCR beta chain appears in the sequencing data of a study of regulatory T cells in long-lasting Graves disease. CDR3 length equals 11 residues. Germline V gene sequence: CDR1 SQVTM, CDR2 ANQGSEA. V was cut by 4 bases and J by 5 bases, with 9 bases left in between. General study results and limits: Those with persistent disease had in common more public clonotypes (roughly 3,000) than new patients (approximately 920).

This clonotype was detected a few times. The antigen remains unidentified. Time point specified: persistent/refractory GD, antithyroid drugs over 5 years with positive TRAb. RNA isolated from PBMCs was used to make the TCR library. Criteria from the American Thyroid Association guidelines were applied to diagnose Graves' disease. EDTA tubes received about 9.3 milliliters of collected peripheral blood. For TCR beta, libraries came from iRepertoire HTBI primers and Arm-PCR of CDR3 regions. Original processing methods: Detected in the samples were 55 to 65 TRBV and approximately 14 TRBJ segments. TCRdb independently ran MiXCR on the multiplex PCR reads; one entry per CDR3 protein. TCRdb, rather than the study authors, made the V and J calls. Found here are 650,000 to 850,000 distinct CDR3 sequences, about 32% of them singletons; the top ten hold 40% to 50%.

Sequenced material: peripheral blood mononuclear cells (PBMCs), taken when the disease was refractory, from a patient treated with antithyroid drugs. This TCR was recovered from a female donor with Graves disease. The V gene is TRBV29-1, the J gene TRBJ2-7; D assignment may be TRBD1 or TRBD2 (5 bases each). CDR3 loop: CSVAGRDEQYF. The CDR3 DNA is TGCAGCGTTGCGGGGCGGGACGAGCAGTACTTC.